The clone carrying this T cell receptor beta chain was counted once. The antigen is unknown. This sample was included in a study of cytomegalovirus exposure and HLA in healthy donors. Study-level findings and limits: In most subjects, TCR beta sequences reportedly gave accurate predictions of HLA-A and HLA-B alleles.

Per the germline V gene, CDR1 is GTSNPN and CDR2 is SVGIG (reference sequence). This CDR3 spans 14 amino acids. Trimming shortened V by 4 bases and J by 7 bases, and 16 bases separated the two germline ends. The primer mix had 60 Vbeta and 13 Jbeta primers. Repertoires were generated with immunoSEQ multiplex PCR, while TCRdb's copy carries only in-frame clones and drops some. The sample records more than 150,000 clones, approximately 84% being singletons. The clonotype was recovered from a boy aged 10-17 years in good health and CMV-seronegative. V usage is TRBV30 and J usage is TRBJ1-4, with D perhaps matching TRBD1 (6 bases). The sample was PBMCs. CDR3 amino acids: CAWNSEQGGEKLFF. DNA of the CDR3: TGTGCCTGGAACTCGGAACAGGGCGGTGAAAAACTGTTTTTT.